This TCR beta chain was sequenced in a study of technical replicates of blood from four donors. V trimming: 2 bases; J trimming: 3 bases; junction bases outside the gene matches: 3. This CDR3 comprises 16 residues. CDR1 and CDR2 (germline): MNHNY, SVGAGI (reference sequence). The table came from immunoSEQ multiplex PCR; TCRdb's copy has only in-frame clones and leaves some out. The data show tens of thousands of clones, less than 95% seen once. The chain recombines TRBV6-6 with TRBJ2-7; 14 bases match TRBD2. Sequenced: T cells isolated from PBMCs. The TCR was taken from a human donor in good health. The CDR3: CASSYQGLAGDYEQYF. CDR3 nucleotide sequence: TGTGCCAGCAGTTACCAGGGACTAGCGGGAGACTACGAGCAGTACTTC.